The rows below give T cell receptor beta chains drawn from one sample of a study of shared clonotypes between healthy human individuals. This table comes from immunoSEQ multiplex PCR, and its TCRdb copy is limited to in-frame clones, with some not included. The sample records about 1,900,000 clones, roughly 94% being singletons. The source material was naive CD8+ T cells sorted from blood. The receptors were gathered from a man aged 18 to 30 in good health. Both conserved end residues are part of each CDR3. Each record gives: V gene, D gene, clone size, J gene, CDR3 DNA, CDR3 protein. D genes are given only for firm matches. Clone size appears in some rows only: once, few, many, or a class for an expanded clone.

>TRBV14|-|-|TRBJ2-6
TGTGCCAGCAGCCAAGTAGGGGACCCTGGGGCCAACGTCCTGACTTTC
CASSQVGDPGANVLTF
>TRBV7-8|-|-|TRBJ2-7
TGTGCCAGCAGCTCCGGACTCGGACAGATCTACGAGCAGTACTTC
CASSSGLGQIYEQYF
>TRBV5-1|TRBD2|-|TRBJ2-3
TGCGCCAGCAGCTTCGTAGGACTAGCGGAATACACAGATACGCAGTATTTT
CASSFVGLAEYTDTQYF
>TRBV2|-|-|TRBJ2-7
TGTGCCAGCAGTGAAGCTGACTACGAGCAGTACTTC
CASSEADYEQYF
>TRBV14|-|-|TRBJ1-1
TGTGCCAGCAGCCAAGAGCCGGGAATGAACACTGAAGCTTTCTTT
CASSQEPGMNTEAFF
>TRBV7-7|TRBD1|-|TRBJ2-1
TGTGCTAGCAGCCTACAGGGGTTCGGGACATACAATGAGCAGTTCTTC
CASSLQGFGTYNEQFF
>TRBV7-9|-|-|TRBJ2-5
TGTGCCAGCAGCTTAGAGGAGGAGACCCAGTACTTC
CASSLEEETQYF
>TRBV13|TRBD2|-|TRBJ2-1
TGTGCCAGCAGCTCGCTAGCGGGAGGAGATGGCAATGAGCAGTTCTTC
CASSSLAGGDGNEQFF
>TRBV7-9|TRBD2|-|TRBJ2-7
TGTGCCAGCAGCTTAGTACTTGGCCTAGCGGGAGTCGAGCAGTACTTC
CASSLVLGLAGVEQYF
>TRBV28|TRBD2|-|TRBJ2-5
TGTGCCAGCAGTTTAGCGCTAGCGGGGGGCCAAGAGACCCAGTACTTC
CASSLALAGGQETQYF
>TRBV28|TRBD2|once|TRBJ2-5
TGTGCCAGCATCAAACTAGCGGCAAAAGAGACCCAGTACTTC
CASIKLAAKETQYF
>TRBV9|TRBD1|-|TRBJ2-7
TGTGCCAGCAGCGTCTCCGGGACAGGGGGTTCCTACGAGCAGTACTTC
CASSVSGTGGSYEQYF
>TRBV29-1|-|-|TRBJ2-6
TGCAGCGTTGGAGACCCACCCTTCGCCAACGTCCTGACTTTC
CSVGDPPFANVLTF
>TRBV13|-|-|TRBJ2-5
TGTGCCAGCAGCTCACCAAAAGAGACCCAGTACTTC
CASSSPKETQYF
>TRBV7-6|TRBD2|-|TRBJ2-5
TGTGCCAGCAGTCATGGGAGGGAAGAGACCCAGTACTTC
CASSHGREETQYF
>TRBV13|TRBD2|-|TRBJ2-3
TGTGCCAGCAGCTTATCTAGCGGGGGAGCATTAGATACGCAGTATTTT
CASSLSSGGALDTQYF
>TRBV27|TRBD1|-|TRBJ2-7
TGTGCCAGCAGCCCGGGACAGGCGTTCTACGAGCAGTACTTC
CASSPGQAFYEQYF
>TRBV4-1|TRBD2|-|TRBJ2-1
TGCGCCAGCAGCGAGCGGGGGGGCTACAATGAGCAGTTCTTC
CASSERGGYNEQFF
>TRBV5-1|-|-|TRBJ2-7
TGCGCCAGCAGCTTGGGGGGAGTTAACGAGCAGTACTTC
CASSLGGVNEQYF
>TRBV7-9|TRBD2|-|TRBJ2-7
TGTGCCAGCACCATAGGGGGACTAGGCTCCTACGAGCAGTACTTC
CASTIGGLGSYEQYF
>TRBV30|TRBD2|once|TRBJ2-2
TGTGCCTGGAGTTTAGCGGGGGCCTTCACCGGGGAGCTGTTTTTT
CAWSLAGAFTGELFF
>TRBV5-6|-|-|TRBJ1-3
TGTGCCAGCAGCTTCGGTACAGACTCTGGAAACACCATATATTTT
CASSFGTDSGNTIYF
>TRBV11-2|-|-|TRBJ2-2
TGTGCCAGCAGGGAGAGGAATGGAGGGGAGCTGTTTTTT
CASRERNGGELFF
>TRBV19|TRBD2|-|TRBJ2-2
TGTGCCAGTAGTATAGGGGAGCGGGAGAACACCGGGGAGCTGTTTTTT
CASSIGERENTGELFF
>TRBV9|TRBD2|-|TRBJ2-5
TGTGCCAGCAGCGAGGGGACTAGTAGTCAGACCCAGTACTTC
CASSEGTSSQTQYF